Only a few counts were recorded for the clone carrying this T cell receptor (beta chain). The same CDR3 can be traced to other DNA sequences in this sample. This specimen comes from a study of shared clonotypes between healthy human individuals. Looked up from germline, CDR1 is SGHDT and CDR2 is YYEEEE. V was clipped by 2 bases and J by 3 bases, with 10 bases between them. This CDR3 has 14 residues. Clones were sequenced by immunoSEQ multiplex PCR, and TCRdb holds only the in-frame ones, with some missing. The sample lists some 1 million clones; approximately 70% were seen once. The chain is built from TRBV5-6 and TRBJ2-3; D is possibly TRBD2 (5 bases). This sequence originates from a man aged 18 to 29 in good health. Sample: memory CD4+ T cells sorted from blood. Described subset: CD45RA-negative fraction. This CDR3 is CASSLGSLTDTQYF. Here the CDR3 DNA reads TGTGCCAGCAGCTTAGGGAGTTTGACAGATACGCAGTATTTT.